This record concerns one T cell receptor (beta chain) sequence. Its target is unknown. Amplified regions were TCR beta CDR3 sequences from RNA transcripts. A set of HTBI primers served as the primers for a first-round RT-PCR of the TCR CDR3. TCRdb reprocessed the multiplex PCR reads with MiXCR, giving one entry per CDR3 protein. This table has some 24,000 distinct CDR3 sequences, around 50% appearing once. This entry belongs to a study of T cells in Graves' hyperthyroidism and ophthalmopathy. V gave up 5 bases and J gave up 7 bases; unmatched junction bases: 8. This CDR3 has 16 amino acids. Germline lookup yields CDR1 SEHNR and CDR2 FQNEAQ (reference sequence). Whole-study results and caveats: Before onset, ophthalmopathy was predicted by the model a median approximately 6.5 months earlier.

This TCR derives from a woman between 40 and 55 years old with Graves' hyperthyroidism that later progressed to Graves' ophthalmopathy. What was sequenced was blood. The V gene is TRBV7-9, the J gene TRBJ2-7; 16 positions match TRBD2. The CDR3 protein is CASSLGLAGGRGEQYF. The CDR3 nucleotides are TGTGCCAGCAGCCTGGGACTAGCGGGAGGGCGAGGGGAGCAGTACTTC.